The 14 T cell receptor beta chains below were found in one sample sequenced in a study of T cells in Graves' hyperthyroidism and ophthalmopathy. Amplified regions were TCR beta CDR3 sequences from RNA transcripts. Researchers ran a first-round RT-PCR on the TCR CDR3 using the HTBI primer set. In TCRdb, the multiplex PCR reads were re-called with MiXCR into one record per CDR3 protein. Of about 620,000 distinct CDR3 sequences in the sample, about a sixth were seen once. The sequencing sample was made of blood. These receptors were collected from a woman in her 30s with Graves' hyperthyroidism.

The table lists this clonotype with many counts. V usage is TRBV27 and J usage is TRBJ1-2; possibly TRBD1 for D (6 bases). The CDR3 consists of 13 residues. Trimming took 6 bases from V and 3 from J, leaving 11 bases between them. In germline, CDR1 is MNHEY, CDR2 SMNVEV (reference sequence). CDR3: CASRRGGDYGYTF. In nucleotides, the CDR3 is TGTGCCAGCAGAAGAGGGGGAGACTATGGCTACACCTTC.

Remarks on this clonotype: A much larger clone lies one base from this, so it may be a read error. The V gene is TRBV6-2 or TRBV6-3, the J gene TRBJ2-7, with TRBD2 matching over 14 bases. The junction had 18 bases not matched to a gene; V was cut back by 10 bases and J by 7 bases. The CDR3 is made up of 17 amino acids. Germline V gene data show CDR1 as MNHEY and CDR2 as SVGEGT. The CDR3 DNA reads TGTGCCACCAGGGTTCCCGGGACTAGCGGGAGTGGTGATGAGCAGTACTTC. Translating gives CATRVPGTSGSGDEQYF.

This clonotype came up a few times. The CDR3 spells CASSPPGLILLNNEQFF. The CDR3 coding sequence is TGTGCCAGCTCACCACCGGGACTCATCCTACTTAACAATGAGCAGTTCTTC. The rearrangement uses TRBV18 and TRBJ2-1; the D gene is possibly TRBD2 (6 bases). Germline-derived CDR1 and CDR2 are KGHSH and LQKENI. V shed 0 bases and J shed 5 bases, with 17 bases lying between them. The CDR3 length is 17 residues.

This clonotype was seen ten or more times. CDR3 loop: CSASGFGGTQYF. CDR3 DNA sequence: TGCAGTGCTAGCGGTTTTGGAGGAACGCAGTATTTT. The J gene is TRBJ2-3, the V gene TRBV20-1, with a tentative D call TRBD2 (5 bases). The ends were cut back, 3 bases at V and 9 bases at J, with 13 bases in the middle. The length of the CDR3 is 12 residues. Germline V gene lookup returns CDR1 DFQATT and CDR2 SNEGSKA (reference sequence).

In its sample, this clonotype was seen many times. The rearrangement joins TRBV29-1 to TRBJ2-7, with TRBD1 matching 7 bases. This CDR3 has 14 residues. V lost 6 bases to trimming and J lost 0 bases; unmatched junction nucleotides: 8. From germline, CDR1 is SQVTM and CDR2 ANQGSEA. The CDR3 DNA is TGCAGCGTCACCGGGGACAGAAGCTCCTACGAGCAGTACTTC. It encodes CSVTGDRSSYEQYF.

V and J are TRBV6-5 and TRBJ1-6, with 8 bases fitting TRBD1. The CDR3 loop spans 14 amino acids. Germline V CDR1 and CDR2: MNHEY, SVGAGI. V dropped 2 bases and J dropped 10; count of bases not matched to a gene: 4. The CDR3 DNA follows: TGTGCCAGCAGTTACGGACAGGGTCACTCACCCCTCCACTTT. Translating it yields CASSYGQGHSPLHF.

This clonotype was counted a few times. The chain combines TRBV6-2 or TRBV6-3 with TRBJ2-3, with D tentatively TRBD2 (6 bases). The CDR3 covers 17 residues. V lost 2 bases, J lost 4 bases, and 19 bases lay in between. Germline CDR1 reads MNHEY; CDR2 reads SVGEGT. The CDR3 DNA reads as TGTGCCAGCAGTTACCCCCCGTGGGAGGCCTATGCAGATACGCAGTATTTT. Translated: CASSYPPWEAYADTQYF.

This clonotype was observed at least ten times. The gene calls are TRBV7-2 and TRBJ2-3; 9 bases line up with TRBD2. The trim removed 5 bases at V and 5 bases at J, leaving 11 bases unmatched. Germline V gives CDR1 SGHTA, CDR2 FQGNSA. The CDR3 runs 16 residues. The DNA of the CDR3 is TGTGCCAGCAGCCCCCGAGGCGGGAGGGCTTTAGATACGCAGTATTTT. Translation gives CASSPRGGRALDTQYF.

This clonotype has at least ten counts. This sequence joins TRBV15 and TRBJ1-6; D gene ambiguous. The germline V and J ends were trimmed by 1 base and 4 bases, with 5 bases remaining between them. The CDR3 is 14 amino acids. Germline V CDR1 and CDR2: LNHNV, YYDKDF (reference sequence). The chain's CDR3 is CATSRAQYNSPLHF. The CDR3, as DNA: TGTGCCACCAGCAGAGCACAGTATAATTCACCCCTCCACTTT.

The chain combines TRBV19 with TRBJ2-7, with 7 bases identical to TRBD1. The V gene end was trimmed by 5 bases and the J gene end by 2 bases; junction bases not matched to a gene: 9. Germline values: CDR1 LNHDA, CDR2 SQIVND (reference sequence). The CDR3 sequence is 15 residues long. As DNA, the CDR3 is TGTGCCAGTAGTCCCAACAGGGGTGGCACCTACGAGCAGTACTTC. It codes for CASSPNRGGTYEQYF.

There are many counts of this clonotype. The chain has TRBV7-9 and TRBJ2-3, with a tentative D call TRBD2 (5 bases). Germline CDR1 is SEHNR and CDR2 is FQNEAQ (reference sequence). This CDR3 has 14 amino acids. Trimming took 5 bases from V and 2 from J, leaving 11 bases between them. The CDR3 loop is CASSRSGTTDTQYF. In DNA, the CDR3 is TGTGCCAGCAGCCGAAGCGGAACCACAGATACGCAGTATTTT.

At least ten counts were recorded for this clonotype. The chain is built from TRBV20-1 and TRBJ1-1, with 7 bases that match TRBD1. The CDR3 extends over 13 amino acids. In germline, CDR1 is DFQATT, CDR2 SNEGSKA (reference sequence). The CDR3 coding sequence is TGCATTTGTAACAGGGGAAGGGACACTGAAGCTTTCTTT. Residues: CICNRGRDTEAFF.

Details on this clonotype: At one end, the junction sequence differs from germline, possibly due to a read error. The genes are TRBV2 and TRBJ1-1, with no clear D. The CDR3 is 11 residues long. Germline assignment: CDR1 SNHLY and CDR2 FYNNEI. The CDR3 loop reads CASSGHTEASF. The DNA of the CDR3 is TGTGCCAGCAGTGGACACACTGAAGCTTCCTTT.

The rearrangement links TRBV19 to TRBJ2-2; D is ambiguous. CDR3 length equals 14 residues. Germline V gene lookup returns CDR1 LNHDA and CDR2 SQIVND (reference sequence). Trimming left V 5 bases short and J 5 bases short, with 12 bases between. The CDR3 DNA follows: TGTGCCAGTAGTCCACTTGTTTCGACCGGGGAGCTGTTTTTT. Amino acids: CASSPLVSTGELFF. The complete variable domain, with remaining parts taken from reference TRBV19 and TRBJ2-2, reads DGGITQSPKYLFRKEGQNVTLSCEQNLNHDAMYWYRQDPGQGLRLIYYSQIVNDFQKGDIAEGYSVSREKKESFPLTVTSAQKNPTAFYLCASSPLVSTGELFFGEGSRLTVL.